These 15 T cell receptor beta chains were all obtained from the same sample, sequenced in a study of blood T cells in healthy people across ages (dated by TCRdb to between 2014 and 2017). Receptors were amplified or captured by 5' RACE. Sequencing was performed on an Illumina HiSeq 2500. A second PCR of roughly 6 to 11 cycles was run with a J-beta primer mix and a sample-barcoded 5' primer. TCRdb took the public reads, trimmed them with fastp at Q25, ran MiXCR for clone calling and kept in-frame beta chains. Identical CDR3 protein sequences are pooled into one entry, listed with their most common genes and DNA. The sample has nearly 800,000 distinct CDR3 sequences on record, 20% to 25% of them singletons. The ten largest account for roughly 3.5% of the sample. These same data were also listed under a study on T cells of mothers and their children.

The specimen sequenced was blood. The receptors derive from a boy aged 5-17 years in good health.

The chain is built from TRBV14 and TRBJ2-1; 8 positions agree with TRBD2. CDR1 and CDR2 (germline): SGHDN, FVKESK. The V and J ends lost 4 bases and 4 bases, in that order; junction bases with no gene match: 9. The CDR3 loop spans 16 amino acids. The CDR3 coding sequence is TGTGCCAGCAGCCGGTGGGGACTAGGGACATACAATGAGCAGTTCTTC. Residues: CASSRWGLGTYNEQFF.

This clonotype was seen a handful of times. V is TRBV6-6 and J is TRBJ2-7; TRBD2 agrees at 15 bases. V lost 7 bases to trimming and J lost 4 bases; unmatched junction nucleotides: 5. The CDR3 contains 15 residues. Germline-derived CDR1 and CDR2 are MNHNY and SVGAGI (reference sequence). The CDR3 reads CASTPGTSGRYEQYF. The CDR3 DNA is TGTGCCAGCACTCCTGGGACTAGCGGGAGGTACGAGCAGTACTTC.

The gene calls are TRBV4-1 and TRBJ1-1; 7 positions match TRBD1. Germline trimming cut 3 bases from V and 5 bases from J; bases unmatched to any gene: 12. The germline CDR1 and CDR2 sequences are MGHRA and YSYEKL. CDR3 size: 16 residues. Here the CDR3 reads CASSHFKGRGDTEAFF. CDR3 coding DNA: TGCGCCAGCAGCCACTTCAAAGGCAGGGGGGATACTGAAGCTTTCTTT.

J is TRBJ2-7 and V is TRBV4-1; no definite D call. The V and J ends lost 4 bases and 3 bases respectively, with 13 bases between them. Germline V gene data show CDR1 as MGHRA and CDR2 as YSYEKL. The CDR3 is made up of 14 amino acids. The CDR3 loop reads CASSPWDQSYEQYF. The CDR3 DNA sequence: TGCGCCAGCAGCCCATGGGATCAGAGCTACGAGCAGTACTTC.

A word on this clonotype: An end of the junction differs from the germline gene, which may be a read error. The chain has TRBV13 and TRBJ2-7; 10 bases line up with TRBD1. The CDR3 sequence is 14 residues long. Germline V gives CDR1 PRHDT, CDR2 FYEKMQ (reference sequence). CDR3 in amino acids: CASSFRQGASERYF. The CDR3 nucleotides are TGTGCCAGCAGTTTTAGACAGGGGGCGTCCGAGCGGTACTTC.

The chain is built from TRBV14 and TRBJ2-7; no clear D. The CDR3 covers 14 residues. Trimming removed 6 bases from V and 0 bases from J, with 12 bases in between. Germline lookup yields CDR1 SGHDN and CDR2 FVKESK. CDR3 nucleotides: TGTGCCAGCAGTTCTTCACTCAACTCCTACGAGCAGTACTTC. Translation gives CASSSSLNSYEQYF.

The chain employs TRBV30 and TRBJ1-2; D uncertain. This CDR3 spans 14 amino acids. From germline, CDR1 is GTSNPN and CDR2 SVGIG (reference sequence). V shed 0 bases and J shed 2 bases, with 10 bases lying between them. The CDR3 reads CAWSVISVNYGYTF. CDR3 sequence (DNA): TGTGCCTGGAGTGTAATCAGTGTGAACTATGGCTACACCTTC.

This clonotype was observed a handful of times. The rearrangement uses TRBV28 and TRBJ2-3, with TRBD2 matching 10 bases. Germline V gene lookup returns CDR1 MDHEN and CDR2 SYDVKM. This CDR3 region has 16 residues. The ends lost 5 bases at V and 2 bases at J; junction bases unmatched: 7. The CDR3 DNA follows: TGTGCCAGCAGTCCACAAGCGGGAGGGACCACAGATACGCAGTATTTT. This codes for CASSPQAGGTTDTQYF.

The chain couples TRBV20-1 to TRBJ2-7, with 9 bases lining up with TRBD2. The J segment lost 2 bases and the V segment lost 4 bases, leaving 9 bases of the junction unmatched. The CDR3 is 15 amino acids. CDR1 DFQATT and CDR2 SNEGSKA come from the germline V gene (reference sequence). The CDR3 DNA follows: TGCAGTGCTACCGGCCCAGCGGGGGGCCCCTACGAGCAGTACTTC. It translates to CSATGPAGGPYEQYF.

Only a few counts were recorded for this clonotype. This CDR3 is CASSLRDGESNYGYTF. In DNA, the CDR3 is TGTGCCAGCAGCTTACGTGATGGGGAGTCTAACTATGGCTACACCTTC. The rearrangement uses TRBV13 and TRBJ1-2; D unclear. V was cut by 2 bases and J by 0 bases, with 13 bases left in between. CDR1 PRHDT and CDR2 FYEKMQ come from the germline V gene (reference sequence). The CDR3 extends over 16 amino acids.

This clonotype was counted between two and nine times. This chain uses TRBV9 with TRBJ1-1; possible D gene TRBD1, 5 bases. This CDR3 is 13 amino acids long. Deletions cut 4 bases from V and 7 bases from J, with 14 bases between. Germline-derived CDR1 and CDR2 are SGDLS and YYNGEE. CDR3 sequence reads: CASSSTWGSEAFF. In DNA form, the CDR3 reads TGTGCCAGCAGCTCCACTTGGGGGAGTGAAGCTTTCTTT.

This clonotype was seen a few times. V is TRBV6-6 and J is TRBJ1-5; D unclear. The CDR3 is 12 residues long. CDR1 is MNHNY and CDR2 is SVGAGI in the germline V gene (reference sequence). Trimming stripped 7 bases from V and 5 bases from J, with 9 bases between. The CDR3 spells CASTDGYQPQHF. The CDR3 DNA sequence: TGTGCCAGCACGGACGGATATCAGCCCCAGCATTTT.

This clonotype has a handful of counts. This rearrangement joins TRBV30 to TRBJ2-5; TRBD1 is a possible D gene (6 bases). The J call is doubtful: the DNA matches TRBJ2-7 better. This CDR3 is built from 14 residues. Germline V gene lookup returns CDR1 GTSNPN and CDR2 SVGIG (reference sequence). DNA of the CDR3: TGTGCCTGGAGTGTGGTGGGGGCGGACTACGAGCAGTACTTC. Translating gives CAWSVVGADYEQYF.

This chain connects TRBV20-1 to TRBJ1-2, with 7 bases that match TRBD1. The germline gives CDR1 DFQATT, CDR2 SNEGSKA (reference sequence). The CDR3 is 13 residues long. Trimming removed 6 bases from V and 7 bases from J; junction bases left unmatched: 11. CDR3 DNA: TGCAGTGCCACCGGGGACAGTCCCTCTGGCTACACCTTC. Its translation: CSATGDSPSGYTF.

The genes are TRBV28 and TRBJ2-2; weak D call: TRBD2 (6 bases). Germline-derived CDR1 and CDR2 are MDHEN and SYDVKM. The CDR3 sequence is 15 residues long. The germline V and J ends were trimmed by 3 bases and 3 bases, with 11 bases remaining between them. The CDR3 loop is CASSFGGTHTGELFF. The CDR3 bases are TGTGCCAGCAGTTTTGGCGGGACCCACACCGGGGAGCTGTTTTTT.